This record concerns one T cell receptor (beta chain) sequence. Its target is not known. Using immunoSEQ multiplex PCR, the repertoire was profiled, and TCRdb retains in-frame clones only, with some absent. This sample has 700,000 or so clones; around 72% occur once, and the top ten carry 1.8%. V lost 6 bases to trimming and J lost 7 bases, with 16 bases between them. Per germline, CDR1 MDHEN and CDR2 SYDVKM. The CDR3 runs to 13 residues. This record belongs to a study of shared clonotypes between healthy human individuals. Study-wide findings and caveats: Clonotype sharing among donors was thought likely to change with sequencing depth. What naive subsets generally showed was a larger estimated richness than memory subsets showed. Clonotypes which were not shared had lower generation probabilities than clonotypes that all four donors shared.

Sequenced input: memory CD4+ T cells sorted from blood. Subset specified: CD45RA-negative fraction. J is TRBJ2-7 and V is TRBV28; D may be TRBD2 (5 bases). The clonotype originates from a woman under 40 in good health. As DNA, the CDR3 is TGTGCCAGCAGGCGCGACCTAGCTGGTGAGCAGTACTTC. This gives the protein CASRRDLAGEQYF.